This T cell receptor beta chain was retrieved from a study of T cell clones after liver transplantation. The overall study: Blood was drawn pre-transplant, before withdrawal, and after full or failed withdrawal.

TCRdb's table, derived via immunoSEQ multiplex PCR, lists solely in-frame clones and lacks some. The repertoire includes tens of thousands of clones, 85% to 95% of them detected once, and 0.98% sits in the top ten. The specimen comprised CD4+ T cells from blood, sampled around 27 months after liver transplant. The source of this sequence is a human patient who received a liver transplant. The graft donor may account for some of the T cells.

The CDR3 DNA sequence: TGCGCCAGCAGTGAGTCGGCAGGGGGGGCATACAATGAGCAGTTCTTC. Translated, it gives CASSESAGGAYNEQFF. The chain links TRBV10-2 to TRBJ2-1; either TRBD1 or TRBD2 may supply D (7 bases each). Germline-derived CDR1 and CDR2 are WSHSY and SAAADI. This CDR3 has 16 amino acids. V lost 0 bases to trimming and J lost 4 bases, with 13 bases between them.